These 9 T cell receptor beta chains share one sample of origin, sequenced in a study of blood T cell repertoires in COVID-19. The data were produced by immunoSEQ multiplex PCR, yet TCRdb's version contains in-frame clones alone and is incomplete. The sample carries roughly 200,000 clones, approximately 86% recorded once. The specimen sequenced was PBMCs or T cells enriched from blood (not recorded which). These receptors originate from a woman in her twenties or thirties who had been exposed to COVID-19.

This sequence joins TRBV3-1 (or the pseudogene TRBV3-2) and TRBJ1-2; D remains ambiguous. The CDR3 totals 13 residues. The germline CDR1 and CDR2 sequences are LGHDT and YNNKEL (reference sequence). The V end lost 4 bases, the J end lost 0 bases, and 6 bases lay between the germline ends. Here the CDR3 reads CASSPTANYGYTF. The CDR3 nucleotides are TGTGCCAGCAGCCCTACAGCTAACTATGGCTACACCTTC.

This sequence joins TRBV19 and TRBJ2-4; 7 nucleotides match TRBD1. The J segment lost 1 base and the V segment lost 4 bases, leaving 10 bases of the junction unmatched. Germline CDR1 is LNHDA and CDR2 is SQIVND (reference sequence). The CDR3 contains 17 residues. The CDR3 loop reads CASSKSTGPIAKNIQYF. The CDR3 region has the DNA TGTGCCAGTAGTAAATCGACAGGGCCGATCGCCAAAAACATTCAGTACTTC.

The chain combines TRBV18 with TRBJ2-7; 10 bases are shared with TRBD1. There are 15 residues in the CDR3. The V gene's germline CDR1 is KGHSH and CDR2 LQKENI. Losses at the gene ends were 1 base for V and 12 bases for J; bases not matched to a gene: 12. In nucleotides, the CDR3 is TGTGCCAGCTCACCACTCGCCGGGACAGGGGTCCGGGGGTACTTC. The encoded protein is CASSPLAGTGVRGYF.

The rearrangement uses TRBV7-3 and TRBJ2-3; 13 bases agree with TRBD2. This CDR3 region has 16 residues. CDR1 and CDR2 from the germline V gene are SGHTA and FQGTGA. The ends lost 7 bases at V and 0 bases at J; junction bases unmatched: 4. This CDR3 is CASNPTSGGSTDTQYF. The CDR3 DNA sequence: TGTGCCAGCAACCCGACTAGCGGGGGGAGCACAGATACGCAGTATTTT.

The V gene is TRBV19, the J gene TRBJ1-5, with 8 nucleotides matching TRBD1. The V segment lost 5 bases and the J segment 2 bases; nucleotides outside the gene matches: 5. Germline CDR1 LNHDA, CDR2 SQIVND (reference sequence). This CDR3 is built from 15 residues. The CDR3 coding sequence is TGTGCCAGTAGTGCGGACAGGGCCCGCAATCAGCCCCAGCATTTT. As protein: CASSADRARNQPQHF. The full variable domain, with the rest looked up from reference TRBV19 and TRBJ1-5, is DGGITQSPKYLFRKEGQNVTLSCEQNLNHDAMYWYRQDPGQGLRLIYYSQIVNDFQKGDIAEGYSVSREKKESFPLTVTSAQKNPTAFYLCASSADRARNQPQHFGDGTRLSIL.

In this sample, this clone turned up a few times. The chain recombines TRBV5-1 with TRBJ2-7; 8 bases match TRBD1. CDR1 SGHRS and CDR2 YFSETQ come from the germline V gene. V gave up 4 bases and J gave up 5 bases; unmatched junction bases: 5. The CDR3 runs 13 residues. CDR3 residues: CASSARTGNEQYF. CDR3 DNA sequence: TGCGCCAGCAGCGCTAGGACAGGGAACGAGCAGTACTTC. The full variable domain, completed using reference TRBV5-1 and TRBJ2-7, is KAGVTQTPRYLIKTRGQQVTLSCSPISGHRSVSWYQQTPGQGLQFLFEYFSETQRNKGNFPGRFSGRQFSNSRSEMNVSTLELGDSALYLCASSARTGNEQYFGPGTRLTVT.

The V and J genes are TRBV29-1 and TRBJ1-1; 7 positions match TRBD1. V gave up 3 bases and J gave up 7 bases; unmatched junction bases: 2. This CDR3 region has 11 residues. Per germline, CDR1 SQVTM and CDR2 ANQGSEA. The CDR3 nucleotides are TGCAGCGTTGACAGGACAGGTGAAGCTTTCTTT. Its protein is CSVDRTGEAFF. Variable domain in full (rest from reference TRBV29-1 and TRBJ1-1): SAVISQKPSRDICQRGTSLTIQCQVDSQVTMMFWYRQQPGQSLTLIATANQGSEATYESGFVIDKFPISRPNLTFSTLTVSNMSPEDSSIYLCSVDRTGEAFFGQGTRLTVV.

The rearrangement links TRBV30 to TRBJ1-1; D is possibly TRBD1 (6 bases). V lost 4 bases, J lost 0 bases, and 12 bases lay in between. CDR1 is GTSNPN, CDR2 SVGIG, per germline (reference sequence). The CDR3 is made up of 14 amino acids. The CDR3 DNA sequence: TGTGCCTGGAACCCGGGACATATGAACACTGAAGCTTTCTTT. This encodes CAWNPGHMNTEAFF.

This clone was observed a few times. The chain recombines TRBV18 with TRBJ2-2, with a weak D call TRBD1 (6 bases). Germline lookup yields CDR1 KGHSH and CDR2 LQKENI. Deletions cut 4 bases from V and 0 bases from J, with 12 bases between. This CDR3 has 16 amino acids. CDR3 bases: TGTGCCAGCTCACGGAACAGGGATACGAACACCGGGGAGCTGTTTTTT. Translating gives CASSRNRDTNTGELFF.